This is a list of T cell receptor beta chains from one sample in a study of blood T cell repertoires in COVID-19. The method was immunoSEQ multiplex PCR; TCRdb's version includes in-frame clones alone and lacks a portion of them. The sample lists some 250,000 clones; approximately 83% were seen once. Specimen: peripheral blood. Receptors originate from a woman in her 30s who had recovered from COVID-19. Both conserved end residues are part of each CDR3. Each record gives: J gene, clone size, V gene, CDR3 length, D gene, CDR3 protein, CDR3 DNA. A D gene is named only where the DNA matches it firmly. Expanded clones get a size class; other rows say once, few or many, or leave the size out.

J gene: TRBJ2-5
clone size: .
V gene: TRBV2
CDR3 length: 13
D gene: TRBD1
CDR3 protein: CASSAGGRETQYF
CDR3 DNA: TGTGCCAGCAGCGCAGGGGGCAGGGAGACCCAGTACTTC

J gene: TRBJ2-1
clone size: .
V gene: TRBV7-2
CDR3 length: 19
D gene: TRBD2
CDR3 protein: CASSLALAGGPISDNEQFF
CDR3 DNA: TGTGCCAGCAGCTTAGCGCTGGCGGGGGGGCCCATCAGCGACAATGAGCAGTTCTTC

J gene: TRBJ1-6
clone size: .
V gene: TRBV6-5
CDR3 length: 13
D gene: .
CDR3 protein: CASSQGVNSPLHF
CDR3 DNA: TGTGCCAGCAGTCAGGGTGTTAATTCACCCCTCCACTTT

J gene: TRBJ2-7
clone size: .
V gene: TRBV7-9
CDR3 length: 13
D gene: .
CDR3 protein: CASSPRHGGEQYF
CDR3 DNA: TGTGCCAGCAGCCCCCGCCATGGGGGGGAGCAGTACTTC

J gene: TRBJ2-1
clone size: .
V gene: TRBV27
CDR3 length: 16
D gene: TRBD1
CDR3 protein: CASSFIGTGPYNEQFF
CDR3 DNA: TGTGCCAGCAGTTTCATCGGGACAGGCCCCTACAATGAGCAGTTCTTC

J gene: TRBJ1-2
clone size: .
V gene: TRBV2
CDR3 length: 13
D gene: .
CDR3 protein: CASSEVEESGYTF
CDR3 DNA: TGTGCCAGCAGTGAAGTGGAGGAGTCTGGCTACACCTTC

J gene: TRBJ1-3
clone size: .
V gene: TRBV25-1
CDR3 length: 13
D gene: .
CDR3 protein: CASSETAGNTIYF
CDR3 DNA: TGTGCCAGCAGTGAGACAGCCGGAAACACCATATATTTT

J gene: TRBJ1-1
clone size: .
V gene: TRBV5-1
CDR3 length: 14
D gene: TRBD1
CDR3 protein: CASRLATGDDEAFF
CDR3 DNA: TGCGCCAGCAGACTCGCTACAGGGGATGATGAAGCTTTCTTT

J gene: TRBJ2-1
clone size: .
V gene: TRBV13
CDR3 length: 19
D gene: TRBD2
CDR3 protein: CASSSAGTSGGGAYNEQFF
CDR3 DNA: TGTGCCAGCAGCTCAGCCGGGACTAGCGGGGGAGGGGCCTACAATGAGCAGTTCTTC

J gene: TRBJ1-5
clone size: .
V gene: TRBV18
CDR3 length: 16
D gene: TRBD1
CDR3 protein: CASSVTGGTGNQPQHF
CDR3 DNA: TGTGCCAGCTCAGTAACAGGGGGCACAGGCAATCAGCCCCAGCATTTT

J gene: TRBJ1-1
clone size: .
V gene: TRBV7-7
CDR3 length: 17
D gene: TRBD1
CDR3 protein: CASSPLETGGRATEAFF
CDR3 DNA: TGTGCCAGCAGCCCGCTGGAGACAGGGGGCCGGGCCACTGAAGCTTTCTTT

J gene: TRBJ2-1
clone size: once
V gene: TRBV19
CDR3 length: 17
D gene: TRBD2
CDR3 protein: CASSIGSGGGSYNEQFF
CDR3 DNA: TGTGCCAGTAGTATAGGGTCCGGGGGGGGCTCCTACAATGAGCAGTTCTTC

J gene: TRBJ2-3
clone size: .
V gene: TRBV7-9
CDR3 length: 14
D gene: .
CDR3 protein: CASSWGYSSDTQYF
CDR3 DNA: TGTGCCAGCAGCTGGGGCTATAGTTCAGATACGCAGTATTTT

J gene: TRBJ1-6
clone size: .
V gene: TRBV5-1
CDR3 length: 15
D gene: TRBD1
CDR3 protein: CASHPGQGVESPLHF
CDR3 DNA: TGCGCCAGCCATCCGGGACAGGGGGTTGAGTCACCCCTCCACTTT

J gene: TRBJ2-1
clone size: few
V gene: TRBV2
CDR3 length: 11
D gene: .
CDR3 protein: CASSETREQFF
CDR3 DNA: TGTGCCAGCTCGGAAACGCGGGAGCAGTTCTTC

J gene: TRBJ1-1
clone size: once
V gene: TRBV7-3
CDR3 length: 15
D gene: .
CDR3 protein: CASSLTGGSNTEAFF
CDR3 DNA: TGTGCCAGCAGCTTAACAGGGGGTAGCAACACTGAAGCTTTCTTT

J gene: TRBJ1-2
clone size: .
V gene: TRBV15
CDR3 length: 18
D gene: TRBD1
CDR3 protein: CATSRGWSQGTANYGYTF
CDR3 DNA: TGTGCCACCAGCAGAGGTTGGAGCCAGGGGACAGCTAACTATGGCTACACCTTC

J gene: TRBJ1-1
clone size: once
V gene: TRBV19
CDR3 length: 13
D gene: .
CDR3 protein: CASSSNWNTEAFF
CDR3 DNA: TGTGCCAGTAGTTCGAACTGGAACACTGAAGCTTTCTTT

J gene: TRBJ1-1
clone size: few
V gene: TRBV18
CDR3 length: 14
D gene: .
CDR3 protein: CASSPWEVNTEAFF
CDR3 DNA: TGTGCCAGCTCACCGTGGGAGGTGAACACTGAAGCTTTCTTT

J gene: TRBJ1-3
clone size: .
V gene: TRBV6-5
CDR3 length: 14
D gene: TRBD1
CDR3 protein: CASRTGGAGNTIYF
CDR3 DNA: TGTGCCAGCCGGACAGGGGGCGCAGGAAACACCATATATTTT

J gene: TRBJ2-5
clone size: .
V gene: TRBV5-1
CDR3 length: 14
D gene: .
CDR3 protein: CASSLVGVRETQYF
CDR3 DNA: TGCGCCAGCAGCTTGGTCGGGGTCCGTGAGACCCAGTACTTC

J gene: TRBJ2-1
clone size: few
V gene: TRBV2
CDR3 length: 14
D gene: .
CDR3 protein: CASMLAAVNNEQFF
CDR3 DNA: TGTGCCAGCATGCTAGCTGCGGTTAACAATGAGCAGTTCTTC

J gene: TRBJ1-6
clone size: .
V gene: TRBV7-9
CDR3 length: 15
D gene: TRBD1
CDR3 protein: CASSLGGQGNSPLHF
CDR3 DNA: TGTGCCAGCAGCTTAGGGGGACAGGGGAATTCACCCCTCCACTTT

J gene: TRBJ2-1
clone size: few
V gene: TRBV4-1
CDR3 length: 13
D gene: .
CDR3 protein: CASSQDYYNEQFF
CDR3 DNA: TGCGCCAGCAGCCAAGACTATTACAATGAGCAGTTCTTC

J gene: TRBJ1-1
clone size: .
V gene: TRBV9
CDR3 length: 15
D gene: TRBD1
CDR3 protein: CASSVGGGQGTEAFF
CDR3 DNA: TGTGCCAGCAGCGTAGGAGGGGGCCAAGGCACTGAAGCTTTCTTT

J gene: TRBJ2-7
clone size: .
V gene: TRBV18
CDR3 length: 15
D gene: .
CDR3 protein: CASSPRRGRYYEQYF
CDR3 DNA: TGTGCCAGCTCACCACGGCGGGGGCGGTACTACGAGCAGTACTTC

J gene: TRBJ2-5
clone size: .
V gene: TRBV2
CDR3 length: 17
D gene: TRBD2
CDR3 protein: CASSEALRRGDQETQYF
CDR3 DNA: TGTGCCAGCAGTGAAGCGCTTCGGCGGGGGGACCAAGAGACCCAGTACTTC

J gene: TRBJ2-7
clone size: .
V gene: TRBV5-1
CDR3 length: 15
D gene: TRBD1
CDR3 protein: CASSDRTGVNYEQYF
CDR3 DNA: TGCGCCAGCAGCGACCGGACAGGGGTAAACTACGAGCAGTACTTC

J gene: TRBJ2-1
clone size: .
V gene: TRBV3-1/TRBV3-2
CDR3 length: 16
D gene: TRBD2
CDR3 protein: CASSGERGRPYNEQFF
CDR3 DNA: TGTGCCAGCAGCGGAGAGCGGGGGAGACCCTACAATGAGCAGTTCTTC

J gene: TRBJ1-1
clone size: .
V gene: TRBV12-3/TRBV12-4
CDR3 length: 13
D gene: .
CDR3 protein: CASSLQGYTEAFF
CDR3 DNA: TGTGCCAGCAGTTTGCAGGGATACACTGAAGCTTTCTTT

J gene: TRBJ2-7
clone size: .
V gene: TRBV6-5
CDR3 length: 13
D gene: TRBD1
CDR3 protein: CASRLDRAYEQYF
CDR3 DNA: TGTGCCAGCAGGCTGGACAGGGCCTACGAGCAGTACTTC

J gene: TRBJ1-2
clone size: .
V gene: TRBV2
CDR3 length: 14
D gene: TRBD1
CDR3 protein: CASSAPGGGYGYTF
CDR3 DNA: TGTGCCAGCAGTGCCCCAGGGGGAGGCTATGGCTACACCTTC

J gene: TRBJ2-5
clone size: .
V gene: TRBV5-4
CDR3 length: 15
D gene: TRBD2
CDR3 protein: CASSLVAGGVETQYF
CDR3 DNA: TGTGCCAGCAGCTTGGTAGCGGGGGGGGTAGAGACCCAGTACTTC

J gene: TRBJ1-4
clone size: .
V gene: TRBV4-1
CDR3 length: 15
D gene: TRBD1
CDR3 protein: CASSHPGQGGEKLFF
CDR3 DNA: TGCGCCAGCAGCCACCCGGGACAGGGGGGTGAAAAACTGTTTTTT

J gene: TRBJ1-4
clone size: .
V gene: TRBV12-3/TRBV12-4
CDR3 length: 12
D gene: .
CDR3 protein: CASSTQGGQLFF
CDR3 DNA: TGTGCCAGCAGTACTCAGGGTGGTCAACTGTTTTTT

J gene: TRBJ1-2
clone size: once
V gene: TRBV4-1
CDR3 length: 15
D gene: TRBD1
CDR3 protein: CASSHLDRADYGYTF
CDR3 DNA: TGCGCCAGCAGCCACCTGGACAGGGCGGACTATGGCTACACCTTC

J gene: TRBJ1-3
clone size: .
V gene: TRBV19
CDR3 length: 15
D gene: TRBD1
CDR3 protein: CASSTWTGTGNTIYF
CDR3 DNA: TGTGCCAGTAGTACCTGGACAGGTACTGGAAACACCATATATTTT

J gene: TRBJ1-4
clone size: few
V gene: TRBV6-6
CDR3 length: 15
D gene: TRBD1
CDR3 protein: CASSKPGTGGEKLFF
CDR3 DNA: TGTGCCAGCAGCAAACCCGGGACAGGGGGTGAAAAACTGTTTTTT

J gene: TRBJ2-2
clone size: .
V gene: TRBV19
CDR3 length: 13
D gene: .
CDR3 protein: CASSEVSAGELFF
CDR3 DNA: TGTGCCAGTAGCGAAGTATCGGCCGGGGAGCTGTTTTTT

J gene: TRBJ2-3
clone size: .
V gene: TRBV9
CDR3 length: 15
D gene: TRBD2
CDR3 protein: CASSVTSGGGDTQYF
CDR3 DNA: TGTGCCAGCAGCGTGACTAGCGGGGGGGGAGATACGCAGTATTTT

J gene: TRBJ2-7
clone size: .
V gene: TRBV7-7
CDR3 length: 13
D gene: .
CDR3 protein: CASSLQNSYEQYF
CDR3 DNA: TGTGCCAGCAGCTTACAGAACTCCTACGAGCAGTACTTC

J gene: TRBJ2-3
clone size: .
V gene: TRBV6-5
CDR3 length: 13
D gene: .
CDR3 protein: CASNRDIADTQYF
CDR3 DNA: TGTGCCAGCAACAGGGATATTGCAGATACGCAGTATTTT

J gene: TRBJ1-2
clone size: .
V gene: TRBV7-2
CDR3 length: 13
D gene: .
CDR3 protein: CASTPLGGYGYTF
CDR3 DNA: TGTGCCAGCACCCCGTTGGGGGGATATGGCTACACCTTC

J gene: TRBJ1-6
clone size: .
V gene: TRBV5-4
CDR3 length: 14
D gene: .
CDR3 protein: CASSQDSTNSPLHF
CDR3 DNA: TGTGCCAGCAGCCAGGACAGCACTAATTCACCCCTCCACTTT

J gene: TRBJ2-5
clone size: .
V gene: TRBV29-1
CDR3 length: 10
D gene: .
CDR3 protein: CSAKEGTQYF
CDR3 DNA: TGCAGCGCAAAAGAGGGGACCCAGTACTTC

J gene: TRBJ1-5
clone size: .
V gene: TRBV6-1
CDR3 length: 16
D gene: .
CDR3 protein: CASSEGIGALNQPQHF
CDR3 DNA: TGTGCCAGCAGTGAAGGCATAGGGGCTTTAAATCAGCCCCAGCATTTT

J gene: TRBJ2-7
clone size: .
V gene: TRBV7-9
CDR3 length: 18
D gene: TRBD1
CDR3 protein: CASSSRTSRDRNYLGQYF
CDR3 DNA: TGTGCCAGCAGCTCCCGAACCTCCCGGGACAGGAACTACTTGGGGCAGTACTTC

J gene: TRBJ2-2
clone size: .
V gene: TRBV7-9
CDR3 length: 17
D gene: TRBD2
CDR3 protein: CASSLYGLADGTGELFF
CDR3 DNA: TGTGCCAGCAGCTTATACGGACTAGCGGACGGCACCGGGGAGCTGTTTTTT

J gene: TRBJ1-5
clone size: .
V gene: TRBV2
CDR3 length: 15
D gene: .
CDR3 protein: CASSADRMPNQPQHF
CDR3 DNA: TGTGCCAGCAGTGCGGACAGAATGCCTAATCAGCCCCAGCATTTT

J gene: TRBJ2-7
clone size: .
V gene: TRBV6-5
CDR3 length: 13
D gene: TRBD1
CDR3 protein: CASRPGQLYEQYF
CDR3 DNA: TGTGCCAGCAGACCGGGACAGTTGTACGAGCAGTACTTC

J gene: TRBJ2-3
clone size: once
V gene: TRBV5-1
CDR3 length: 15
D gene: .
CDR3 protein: CASSSDWVSTDTQYF
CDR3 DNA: TGCGCCAGCAGTTCCGACTGGGTCAGCACAGATACGCAGTATTTT

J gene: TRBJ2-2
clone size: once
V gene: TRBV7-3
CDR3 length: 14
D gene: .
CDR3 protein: CAIPGEGNTGELFF
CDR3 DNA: TGTGCCATTCCAGGGGAGGGGAACACCGGGGAGCTGTTTTTT

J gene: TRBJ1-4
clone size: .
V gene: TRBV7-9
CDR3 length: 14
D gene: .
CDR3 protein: CASSNYLDYEKLFF
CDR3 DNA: TGTGCCAGCAGCAATTATCTCGACTATGAAAAACTGTTTTTT

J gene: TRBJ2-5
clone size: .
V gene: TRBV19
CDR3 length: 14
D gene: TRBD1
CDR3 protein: CASSITGGQETQYF
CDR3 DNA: TGTGCCAGTAGCATTACAGGGGGACAAGAGACCCAGTACTTC

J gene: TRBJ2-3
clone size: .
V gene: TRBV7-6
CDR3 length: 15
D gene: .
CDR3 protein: CASSLGTGYRDTQYF
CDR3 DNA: TGTGCCAGCAGCCTAGGCACAGGGTACAGAGATACGCAGTATTTT

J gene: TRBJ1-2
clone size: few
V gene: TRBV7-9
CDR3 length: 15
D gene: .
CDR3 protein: CASSLGEGLKYGYTF
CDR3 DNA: TGTGCCAGCAGCTTAGGAGAGGGACTAAAGTATGGCTACACCTTC

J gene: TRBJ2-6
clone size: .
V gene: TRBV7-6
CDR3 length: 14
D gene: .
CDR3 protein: CASSSFSGANVLTF
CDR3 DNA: TGTGCCAGCAGCTCATTCTCTGGGGCCAACGTCCTGACTTTC

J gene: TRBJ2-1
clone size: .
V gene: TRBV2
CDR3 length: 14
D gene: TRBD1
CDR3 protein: CASSGTGGYNEQFF
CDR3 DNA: TGTGCCAGCAGTGGAACAGGGGGCTACAATGAGCAGTTCTTC